The source of this T cell receptor (beta chain) is a study of blood T cell repertoires in COVID-19. For the study at large: Italy, Spain and the United States were the sources of the convalescent and acute COVID-19 samples. Sources were T cells, B-cell-depleted T cells, or PBMCs; the material itself was cDNA or gDNA.

Germline loops: CDR1 KGHSH, CDR2 LQKENI. V was shortened by 2 bases and J by 5 bases, with 9 bases between the two germline ends. The CDR3 loop spans 14 amino acids. Patients in Seattle were enrolled during active infection, then followed longitudinally. This clone was picked up one time. In the source study's methods: Reference gene primer amplification yielded estimated nucleated cell counts. The repertoire was sequenced with immunoSEQ multiplex PCR; TCRdb's copy has only in-frame clones and lacks some. The DNA was the basis for D and trimming; V, J and clone size are from that table. Here the sample spans about 320,000 clones, around 88% being singletons.

This chain uses TRBV18 with TRBJ2-2; D not certain. What was sequenced was peripheral blood. The sequence was obtained from a woman between 25 and 40 years old with COVID-19, enrolled during active disease. In DNA form, the CDR3 reads TGTGCCAGCTCACCAGAGGCCGGAACCGGGGAGCTGTTTTTT. Protein: CASSPEAGTGELFF.